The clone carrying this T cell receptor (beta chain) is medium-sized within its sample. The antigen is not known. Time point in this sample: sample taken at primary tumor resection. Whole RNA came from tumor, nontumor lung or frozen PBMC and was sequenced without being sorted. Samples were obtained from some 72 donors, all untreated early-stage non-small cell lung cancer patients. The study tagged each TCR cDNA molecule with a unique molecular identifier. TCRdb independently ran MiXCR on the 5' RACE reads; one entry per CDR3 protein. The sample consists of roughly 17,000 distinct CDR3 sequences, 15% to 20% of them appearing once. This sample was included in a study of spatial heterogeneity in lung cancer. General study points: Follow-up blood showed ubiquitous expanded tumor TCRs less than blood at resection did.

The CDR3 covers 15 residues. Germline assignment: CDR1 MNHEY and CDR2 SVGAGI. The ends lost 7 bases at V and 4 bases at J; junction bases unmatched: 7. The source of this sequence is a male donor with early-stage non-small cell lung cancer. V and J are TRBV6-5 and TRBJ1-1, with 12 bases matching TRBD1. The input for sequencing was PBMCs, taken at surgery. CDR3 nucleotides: TGTGCCAGCACCAAGGGGACAGGGGGCTTCACTGAAGCTTTCTTT. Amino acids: CASTKGTGGFTEAFF.